Presented here are 15 T cell receptor beta chains from one specimen sequenced in a study of T cell responses to AZD1222 COVID-19 vaccine. Using immunoSEQ multiplex PCR, the repertoire was profiled, and TCRdb retains in-frame clones only, with some absent. This sample has about 91,000 clones, with around nine tenths found just once. The input for sequencing was peripheral blood, taken 28 days after the second AZD1222 dose. These receptors all come from an adult who received the AZD1222 COVID-19 vaccine.

CDR3 sequence: CSVGDRNYGYTF. CDR3 sequence (DNA): TGCAGCGTTGGGGACAGAAACTATGGCTACACCTTC. V and J are TRBV29-1 and TRBJ1-2; 7 nucleotides line up with TRBD1. V was pared by 4 bases and J by 2 bases, with 1 base of the junction left unmatched. CDR3 length equals 12 residues. CDR1 and CDR2 from the germline V gene are SQVTM and ANQGSEA.

The chain is built from TRBV12-5 and TRBJ2-7; the match to TRBD1 covers 9 bases. Germline-derived CDR1 and CDR2 are LGHNT and FRNRAP. V shed 7 bases and J 6 bases; nucleotides not matched to a gene: 10. There are 14 residues in the CDR3. The CDR3 DNA sequence: TGTGCTAGTGCCCCGGGACAGGGAGTTCGCGAGCAGTACTTC. Its translation is CASAPGQGVREQYF.

This clone was counted many times. V usage is TRBV14 and J usage is TRBJ1-6; D is unclear. The CDR3 sequence is 14 residues long. V was clipped by 3 bases and J by 7 bases, with 10 bases between them. Germline CDR1 is SGHDN and CDR2 is FVKESK. CDR3 in DNA: TGTGCCAGCAGCCAGGGGAGGGAGAATTCACCCCTCCACTTT. It yields the protein CASSQGRENSPLHF.

J is TRBJ1-5 and V is TRBV19, with TRBD1 matching over 7 bases. The V gene's germline CDR1 is LNHDA and CDR2 SQIVND (reference sequence). CDR3 size: 16 residues. With V trimmed by 5 bases and J by 1 base, 8 bases remained unmatched. CDR3 DNA sequence: TGTGCCAGTAGTCGGGCAGGGGGGCTAAGCAATCAGCCCCAGCATTTT. It specifies CASSRAGGLSNQPQHF.

The chain has TRBV19 and TRBJ2-2, with D maybe TRBD1 (5 bases). In germline, CDR1 is LNHDA, CDR2 SQIVND (reference sequence). The CDR3 is 13 amino acids. V lost 4 bases and J lost 6, with 9 bases in between. The DNA for the CDR3 is TGTGCCAGTAGTAAATCAGGGTCCGGGGAGCTGTTTTTT. Translated: CASSKSGSGELFF.

V and J are TRBV19 and TRBJ2-1, with a tentative D call TRBD2 (5 bases). The CDR3 consists of 15 residues. The germline V gene encodes CDR1 LNHDA and CDR2 SQIVND (reference sequence). V lost 5 bases, J lost 7 bases, and 18 bases lay in between. This CDR3 reads CASSAHSWESNEQFF. In DNA form, the CDR3 reads TGTGCCAGTAGTGCCCATTCGTGGGAGAGTAATGAGCAGTTCTTC. The whole variable domain, filled in from reference TRBV19 and TRBJ2-1, reads DGGITQSPKYLFRKEGQNVTLSCEQNLNHDAMYWYRQDPGQGLRLIYYSQIVNDFQKGDIAEGYSVSREKKESFPLTVTSAQKNPTAFYLCASSAHSWESNEQFFGPGTRLTVL.

This chain connects TRBV11-3 to TRBJ1-1; a possible D gene is TRBD1 (6 bases). Germline V lookup: CDR1 SGHNT, CDR2 YENEEA. The CDR3 covers 16 residues. Trimming left V 0 bases short and J 5 bases short, with 16 bases between. CDR3 sequence reads: CASSLDPPGEGTEAFF. The CDR3 DNA sequence: TGTGCCAGCAGCTTAGATCCCCCAGGGGAGGGTACTGAAGCTTTCTTT.

The genes are TRBV28 and TRBJ2-7, with D tentatively TRBD1 or TRBD2 (5 bases each). The germline V gene encodes CDR1 MDHEN and CDR2 SYDVKM. This CDR3 has 14 amino acids. V lost 3 bases, J lost 6 bases, and 15 bases lay in between. The CDR3 DNA follows: TGTGCCAGCAGTTTGTCGTTGGGACCCTCCGAGCAGTACTTC. Translation gives CASSLSLGPSEQYF.

The chain employs TRBV2 and TRBJ1-4; 11 bases map to TRBD1. V gave up 4 bases and J gave up 6 bases; unmatched junction bases: 7. This CDR3 has 16 amino acids. CDR1 SNHLY and CDR2 FYNNEI come from the germline V gene. The CDR3 reads CASSGTGGGLDEKLFF. Here the CDR3 DNA reads TGTGCCAGCAGTGGGACAGGGGGCGGATTGGATGAAAAACTGTTTTTT.

J is TRBJ2-7 and V is TRBV4-1; 7 bases map to TRBD1. The trim removed 1 base at V and 3 bases at J, leaving 6 bases unmatched. Germline CDR1 and CDR2: MGHRA and YSYEKL. This CDR3 region has 15 residues. The CDR3 bases are TGCGCCAGCAGCCAAGTCTTGGACAGGAACTACGAGCAGTACTTC. It yields the protein CASSQVLDRNYEQYF.

This clone has only one observation. The chain joins TRBV7-9 to TRBJ1-1; weak D call: TRBD1 (6 bases). In germline, CDR1 is SEHNR, CDR2 FQNEAQ (reference sequence). The CDR3 is 16 residues long. Trimming took off 1 base at V and 2 bases at J, with 14 bases between the two ends. The CDR3 DNA sequence: TGTGCCAGCAGCTTAGACCGGGCGACAGGTAACACTGAAGCTTTCTTT. As protein: CASSLDRATGNTEAFF.

This chain links TRBV19 with TRBJ1-3; no clear D. The germline CDR1 and CDR2 sequences are LNHDA and SQIVND (reference sequence). V shed 3 bases and J shed 0 bases, with 9 bases lying between them. This CDR3 is built from 15 residues. CDR3 sequence reads: CASSITSNSGNTIYF. The DNA of the CDR3 is TGTGCCAGTAGTATTACTTCGAACTCTGGAAACACCATATATTTT.

For the CDR3, the DNA is TGTGCCAGCAGCCCGCCCTTTTTAGGACAGGGGTATGGCTACACCTTC. Residues: CASSPPFLGQGYGYTF. The chain has TRBV11-3 and TRBJ1-2, with TRBD1 identical over 9 bases. V dropped 5 bases and J dropped 5; count of bases not matched to a gene: 12. This CDR3 is 16 amino acids long. Germline V lookup: CDR1 SGHNT, CDR2 YENEEA.

The CDR3 sequence: CASSKRETQYF. In nucleotides, the CDR3 is TGTGCCAGTAGTAAACGAGAGACCCAGTACTTC. The chain combines TRBV19 with TRBJ2-5; D gene ambiguous. The germline CDR1 and CDR2 sequences are LNHDA and SQIVND (reference sequence). Trimming removed 4 bases from V and 4 bases from J, with 4 bases in between. The length of the CDR3 is 11 residues. The full variable domain, its missing parts supplied by reference TRBV19 and TRBJ2-5, is DGGITQSPKYLFRKEGQNVTLSCEQNLNHDAMYWYRQDPGQGLRLIYYSQIVNDFQKGDIAEGYSVSREKKESFPLTVTSAQKNPTAFYLCASSKRETQYFGPGTRLLVL.

The chain joins TRBV29-1 to TRBJ2-1; D is perhaps TRBD2 (6 bases). This CDR3 is built from 16 residues. The V gene lost 2 bases and the J gene lost 0 bases, with 14 bases spanning the gap. The V gene's germline CDR1 is SQVTM and CDR2 ANQGSEA. The CDR3 DNA is TGCAGCGTTGAAACCAGCGGGCCCCCCTCCTACAATGAGCAGTTCTTC. This encodes CSVETSGPPSYNEQFF.